This record covers a single TCR beta chain. This CDR3 is 13 amino acids long. Deletions cut 6 bases from V and 4 bases from J, with 12 bases between. Looked up from germline, CDR1 is SNHLY and CDR2 is FYNNEI. This sample was included in a study of Ad26.COV2.S vaccination and SARS-CoV-2 variants. Sample treatment: about 20 received Ad26.COV2.S at low or high dose, single or two shots; 5 received placebo; per-sample allocation not given. Sampling occurred on day 63 after the first vaccine or placebo injection. This table comes from immunoSEQ multiplex PCR, and its TCRdb copy is limited to in-frame clones, with some not included. The table has roughly 300,000 clones, roughly 91% seen once.

Sequencing used peripheral blood, obtained in a trial of Ad26.COV2.S vaccine versus placebo. The chain has TRBV2 and TRBJ1-2; tentative D call: TRBD1 (5 bases). The sequence derives from a person aged 18-60 years who received the Ad26.COV2.S COVID-19 vaccine or a placebo. The CDR3 DNA reads as TGTGCCAGCAGGGGGCAGGGTAGCTATGGCTACACCTTC. Protein product: CASRGQGSYGYTF.